This is a list of T cell receptor beta chains from one sample in a study of tumor-infiltrating lymphocytes in primary liver carcinoma. TCRdb redid the calling of the multiplex PCR reads with MiXCR, one entry per CDR3 protein. Counted here are about 78,000 distinct CDR3 sequences, 71% occurring once; the ten biggest clones make up roughly 13%. Sequencing used liver tumor tissue from sampling region 4. The origin of the receptors is a woman aged 55-70 years with primary liver carcinoma and hepatitis B virus infection. The CDR3 runs from the conserved cysteine through the conserved F or W. Fields, in order: CDR3 length, clone size, J gene, V gene, D gene, CDR3 DNA, CDR3 protein. A D gene is named only where the DNA matches it firmly. A row's size may be missing; if present it is once, few, many or a size class.

cdr3_length: 17
clone_size: -
j_call: TRBJ2-1
v_call: TRBV19
d_call: TRBD2
cdr3_nt: TGTGCCAGTACCAAACAACTAGCGGGAGGGCCAGTCAATGAGCAGTTCTTC
cdr3_aa: CASTKQLAGGPVNEQFF

cdr3_length: 17
clone_size: -
j_call: TRBJ2-1
v_call: TRBV11-2
d_call: TRBD2
cdr3_nt: TGTGCCAGCAGCTGGAGACTAGCGGGAGGACCGGGGGTTGAGCAGTTCTTT
cdr3_aa: CASSWRLAGGPGVEQFF

cdr3_length: 16
clone_size: -
j_call: TRBJ2-7
v_call: TRBV6-5
d_call: TRBD2
cdr3_nt: TGTGCCAGAAGGGCGACACTAGCGGGGTACTCATACGAGCAGTACTTC
cdr3_aa: CARRATLAGYSYEQYF

cdr3_length: 16
clone_size: medium-sized
j_call: TRBJ2-5
v_call: TRBV11-1
d_call: TRBD1
cdr3_nt: TGTGCCAGCAGCTCCTCCGGGACAGGGTACCAAGAGACCCAGTACTTC
cdr3_aa: CASSSSGTGYQETQYF

cdr3_length: 15
clone_size: -
j_call: TRBJ2-3
v_call: TRBV28
d_call: TRBD1
cdr3_nt: TGTGCCAGCAGCTTACGGACAGGGTGGACAGATACACGGTATTTT
cdr3_aa: CASSLRTGWTDTRYF

cdr3_length: 14
clone_size: -
j_call: TRBJ2-2
v_call: TRBV29-1
d_call: -
cdr3_nt: TGCAGTGTTGAAGGGATTAGTCGGACCGGGGAGCTGTTTTTT
cdr3_aa: CSVEGISRTGELFF

cdr3_length: 16
clone_size: -
j_call: TRBJ2-1
v_call: TRBV6-5
d_call: -
cdr3_nt: TGTGCCAGCAGTTATCGGACTACCAGCTCCTACAATGAGGAGTTATTC
cdr3_aa: CASSYRTTSSYNEELF

cdr3_length: 14
clone_size: -
j_call: TRBJ2-7
v_call: TRBV6-1
d_call: -
cdr3_nt: TGTGCCATCAGTGTGGAGGGGGGGGTCTACGAACAGTACTTC
cdr3_aa: CAISVEGGVYEQYF

cdr3_length: 14
clone_size: many
j_call: TRBJ2-7
v_call: TRBV28
d_call: -
cdr3_nt: TGTGCCAGCAGTGCTTTTAGTCGAAGCTACGAGCAGTACTTC
cdr3_aa: CASSAFSRSYEQYF

cdr3_length: 17
clone_size: once
j_call: TRBJ2-1
v_call: TRBV11-2
d_call: TRBD2
cdr3_nt: TGTGCCAGCAGCGGGAGACTAGCAGGAGGGGCGGGGGATGAGCAGTTCTTC
cdr3_aa: CASSGRLAGGAGDEQFF

cdr3_length: 14
clone_size: many
j_call: TRBJ2-5
v_call: TRBV30
d_call: -
cdr3_nt: TGTGCCTGGAGTGTACGGCACCTCCAAGAGACCCAGTACTTC
cdr3_aa: CAWSVRHLQETQYF

cdr3_length: 13
clone_size: many
j_call: TRBJ1-2
v_call: TRBV28
d_call: -
cdr3_nt: TGTGCCAGCAGGAGAGGGGCTAACTATGGCTACACCTTC
cdr3_aa: CASRRGANYGYTF

cdr3_length: 12
clone_size: -
j_call: TRBJ1-1
v_call: TRBV28
d_call: -
cdr3_nt: TGTGCAAGCAGTTTGGGGCACACTGTAGCTTTCTTT
cdr3_aa: CASSLGHTVAFF

cdr3_length: 14
clone_size: many
j_call: TRBJ1-5
v_call: TRBV30
d_call: -
cdr3_nt: TGTGCCTGGAGTGAGGGCAGCCAAAGGTGGCCCCAGCATTTT
cdr3_aa: CAWSEGSQRWPQHF

cdr3_length: 13
clone_size: -
j_call: TRBJ2-7
v_call: TRBV12-3/TRBV12-4
d_call: -
cdr3_nt: TGTGCCGGCAGTTTTTATGGGGACACCGTGCAGTACTTC
cdr3_aa: CAGSFYGDTVQYF

cdr3_length: 13
clone_size: many
j_call: TRBJ2-7
v_call: TRBV28
d_call: -
cdr3_nt: TGTGCCAGCAGTAACCACTACACAGGCGAGCAGTACTTC
cdr3_aa: CASSNHYTGEQYF

cdr3_length: 14
clone_size: -
j_call: TRBJ2-1
v_call: TRBV29-1
d_call: -
cdr3_nt: TGCAGCACCACCAGGGGCAGGGGGGGGAATGAGCAGTCCTTC
cdr3_aa: CSTTRGRGGNEQSF

cdr3_length: 14
clone_size: -
j_call: TRBJ2-1
v_call: TRBV5-1
d_call: -
cdr3_nt: TGCGCCAGCAGCTCGAATAGCCTCGACAATGAGCAGTTCTTC
cdr3_aa: CASSSNSLDNEQFF

cdr3_length: 14
clone_size: -
j_call: TRBJ2-4
v_call: TRBV12-3/TRBV12-4
d_call: TRBD1
cdr3_nt: TGTGACAGCACCCGGACAGGGGGCAAAAACATTCAGTACTTC
cdr3_aa: CDSTRTGGKNIQYF

cdr3_length: 14
clone_size: -
j_call: TRBJ2-7
v_call: TRBV12-3/TRBV12-4
d_call: -
cdr3_nt: TGTGCCAGCAGTTTAGTTGCTGGGTCCTACGAGCAGCACTTC
cdr3_aa: CASSLVAGSYEQHF

cdr3_length: 14
clone_size: -
j_call: TRBJ2-1
v_call: TRBV30
d_call: -
cdr3_nt: TGTGCCTGGAGTGTAACGGGGGACTGGGGTGAGCAGTGTTTC
cdr3_aa: CAWSVTGDWGEQCF

cdr3_length: 18
clone_size: medium-sized
j_call: TRBJ1-1
v_call: TRBV11-3
d_call: TRBD1
cdr3_nt: TGTGCCAGCAGCTTAGGTTCAGGTAGGGGGACAGTGAGCACTGAAGCTTTCTTT
cdr3_aa: CASSLGSGRGTVSTEAFF

cdr3_length: 11
clone_size: few
j_call: TRBJ2-2
v_call: TRBV19
d_call: -
cdr3_nt: TGTGCCAGTAGTAATACCGGGGAGCTGTTTTTT
cdr3_aa: CASSNTGELFF

cdr3_length: 15
clone_size: many
j_call: TRBJ1-5
v_call: TRBV28
d_call: -
cdr3_nt: TGTGCCAGCAGTTTAGGGGGAGCGGGCAATCAGCCCCAGCATTTT
cdr3_aa: CASSLGGAGNQPQHF

cdr3_length: 14
clone_size: many
j_call: TRBJ2-7
v_call: TRBV5-6
d_call: TRBD2
cdr3_nt: TGTGCCAGCAGCCCGACTAGCGGATACTACGAGCAGTACTTC
cdr3_aa: CASSPTSGYYEQYF

cdr3_length: 15
clone_size: -
j_call: TRBJ2-1
v_call: TRBV11-3
d_call: -
cdr3_nt: TGTGCCAGCAGCCCTCGGGGTAACGGGAACAATGAGGAATTCTTC
cdr3_aa: CASSPRGNGNNEEFF

cdr3_length: 14
clone_size: -
j_call: TRBJ2-3
v_call: TRBV28
d_call: -
cdr3_nt: TGTGGCAGCAGGGGGGGGGTGAGCACAGATACGCAGTATTTT
cdr3_aa: CGSRGGVSTDTQYF

cdr3_length: 14
clone_size: -
j_call: TRBJ2-3
v_call: TRBV12-3/TRBV12-4
d_call: TRBD2
cdr3_nt: TGTGCCAGCAGACCTAGCGGAGGCATAGATGCGCAGTATTTT
cdr3_aa: CASRPSGGIDAQYF

cdr3_length: 13
clone_size: -
j_call: TRBJ1-1
v_call: TRBV12-3/TRBV12-4
d_call: -
cdr3_nt: TGTGTCAGCAGTCAAAGCAAGACAGGTGAAACTTTCTTT
cdr3_aa: CVSSQSKTGETFF

cdr3_length: 16
clone_size: -
j_call: TRBJ1-2
v_call: TRBV11-2
d_call: -
cdr3_nt: TGTGCCAGCAGCTTAGTTCAAGGGTCTAAAGGATATGGCTACACGTTC
cdr3_aa: CASSLVQGSKGYGYTF

cdr3_length: 15
clone_size: -
j_call: TRBJ1-6
v_call: TRBV11-2
d_call: TRBD1
cdr3_nt: TGTGCCGGTAGCTACAGGGACAGGGAATGGTCACCCTTCCACTTT
cdr3_aa: CAGSYRDREWSPFHF

cdr3_length: 13
clone_size: many
j_call: TRBJ2-1
v_call: TRBV12-3/TRBV12-4
d_call: -
cdr3_nt: TGTGCCAGCCTCCGAGGGGGGTACAATGAGCAGTTCTTC
cdr3_aa: CASLRGGYNEQFF

cdr3_length: 20
clone_size: -
j_call: TRBJ2-5
v_call: TRBV7-2
d_call: TRBD2
cdr3_nt: TGTGCCAGCAGCTCCGAGACTAGCGGGTTCTCTGATGGGGCTGGGGAGACCCAGTACTTC
cdr3_aa: CASSSETSGFSDGAGETQYF

cdr3_length: 13
clone_size: -
j_call: TRBJ2-1
v_call: TRBV11-3
d_call: -
cdr3_nt: TGTGGCTGCAGTGCCGGGGGCTACAATGGGCAGTTCTTC
cdr3_aa: CGCSAGGYNGQFF

cdr3_length: 13
clone_size: -
j_call: TRBJ2-3
v_call: TRBV6-2/TRBV6-3
d_call: -
cdr3_nt: TGTGCCGAACGGAGGGTGGTACCATATACGCAGTATTTT
cdr3_aa: CAERRVVPYTQYF

cdr3_length: 15
clone_size: few
j_call: TRBJ1-2
v_call: TRBV18
d_call: -
cdr3_nt: TGTGCCAGCTCACCGTGGGGGACGACTAACTATGGCTACACCTTC
cdr3_aa: CASSPWGTTNYGYTF

cdr3_length: 15
clone_size: -
j_call: TRBJ2-1
v_call: TRBV11-2
d_call: -
cdr3_nt: TGTACCAGCAGCTTGCCGGGATCATGGGACAATGATCAGTTCTTC
cdr3_aa: CTSSLPGSWDNDQFF

cdr3_length: 16
clone_size: many
j_call: TRBJ2-1
v_call: TRBV7-8
d_call: TRBD2
cdr3_nt: TGTGCCAGCAGCCGGACTAGCGGGAGGAAATTCGATGAGCAGTTCTTC
cdr3_aa: CASSRTSGRKFDEQFF

cdr3_length: 17
clone_size: -
j_call: TRBJ2-3
v_call: TRBV4-2
d_call: -
cdr3_nt: TGTGCCAGCAGTCAACTAGGGCGGCGGTCCCGCCCAGATACGCAGTATTTT
cdr3_aa: CASSQLGRRSRPDTQYF

cdr3_length: 15
clone_size: -
j_call: TRBJ2-3
v_call: TRBV29-1
d_call: -
cdr3_nt: TGCAGCGTTGGCAAGACCAGCATGAGGACAGATACGCAGTATTTT
cdr3_aa: CSVGKTSMRTDTQYF

cdr3_length: 17
clone_size: once
j_call: TRBJ2-1
v_call: TRBV6-5
d_call: -
cdr3_nt: TGTGCCAGCAGTTACTCGGCCTCCCGTGGCTCCTACAATGGGCAGTTCTTC
cdr3_aa: CASSYSASRGSYNGQFF

cdr3_length: 13
clone_size: -
j_call: TRBJ1-1
v_call: TRBV7-8
d_call: -
cdr3_nt: TGTGCCAGCAGCTTAGGACAGGACTCTGAAACCTTCTTT
cdr3_aa: CASSLGQDSETFF

cdr3_length: 15
clone_size: many
j_call: TRBJ1-1
v_call: TRBV28
d_call: TRBD1
cdr3_nt: TGTGCCAGCAGACGACGGACAGGAGAAAACACTGAAGCTTTCTTT
cdr3_aa: CASRRRTGENTEAFF

cdr3_length: 16
clone_size: -
j_call: TRBJ2-1
v_call: TRBV4-2
d_call: -
cdr3_nt: TGTGCCAGCAGCCAAGATAGGGCTGGCTGGATGGGTGAGCAGTTCTTC
cdr3_aa: CASSQDRAGWMGEQFF

cdr3_length: 18
clone_size: -
j_call: TRBJ1-5
v_call: TRBV20-1
d_call: TRBD1
cdr3_nt: TGCAGTGCTAGAGGCCCCCCGGTGACAGGGGTCGGCAATCAGCCCCAGCGTTTT
cdr3_aa: CSARGPPVTGVGNQPQRF

cdr3_length: 17
clone_size: few
j_call: TRBJ2-7
v_call: TRBV24-1
d_call: -
cdr3_nt: TGTGCCACCAGTGATTTGCGTATGAGGGACGAACTCTACGAGCAGTACTTC
cdr3_aa: CATSDLRMRDELYEQYF

cdr3_length: 16
clone_size: -
j_call: TRBJ2-1
v_call: TRBV28
d_call: TRBD1
cdr3_nt: TGTGCCAGCAGCACCTTAAGGGACAGGTGGTATAATGAGCAGTTCTTC
cdr3_aa: CASSTLRDRWYNEQFF

cdr3_length: 15
clone_size: -
j_call: TRBJ2-1
v_call: TRBV5-1
d_call: TRBD2
cdr3_nt: TGCGCCAGCAGCCCCGGGACTACCGGGGTGGGTGAGCAGTTCTTC
cdr3_aa: CASSPGTTGVGEQFF